The 26 T cell receptor beta chains below come from one sample, sequenced in a study of blood T cell repertoires in COVID-19. Sequencing was performed with immunoSEQ multiplex PCR; in TCRdb, only in-frame clones are kept and a portion is missing. This sample has around 470,000 clones; 75% to 90% occur once, and the top ten carry over 0.7%. Sequencing was carried out using peripheral blood. The receptors derive from a man aged 18 to 30 with COVID-19, enrolled during active disease.

In its sample, this clone was seen a few times. The chain employs TRBV19 and TRBJ1-1; 7 nucleotides match TRBD1. The CDR3 runs to 14 residues. The V segment lost 6 bases and the J segment 1 base; nucleotides outside the gene matches: 5. Germline V CDR1 and CDR2: LNHDA, SQIVND (reference sequence). The DNA of the CDR3 is TGTGCCAGTAGAAACGACAGGGCGAACACTGAAGCTTTCTTT. Translated, it gives CASRNDRANTEAFF.

This chain connects TRBV18 to TRBJ2-2; no definite D call. The CDR3 extends over 15 amino acids. V lost 3 bases and J lost 1, with 9 bases in between. CDR1 and CDR2 from the germline V gene are KGHSH and LQKENI. CDR3 bases: TGTGCCAGCTCACCGAAACGGGTGAACACCGGGGAGCTGTTTTTT. Translation: CASSPKRVNTGELFF. The whole variable domain, remainder taken from reference TRBV18 and TRBJ2-2, is NAGVMQNPRHLVRRRGQEARLRCSPMKGHSHVYWYRQLPEEGLKFMVYLQKENIIDESGMPKERFSAEFPKEGPSILRIQQVVRGDSAAYFCASSPKRVNTGELFFGEGSRLTVL.

This sequence joins TRBV4-1 and TRBJ2-7; the D is unclear. Germline CDR1 and CDR2: MGHRA and YSYEKL. V was shortened by 0 bases and J by 0 bases, with 9 bases between the two germline ends. This CDR3 comprises 15 residues. CDR3 protein: CASSQDENGSYEQYF. In DNA, the CDR3 is TGCGCCAGCAGCCAAGATGAAAACGGCTCCTACGAGCAGTACTTC.

This clone was seen once. The chain has TRBV18 and TRBJ2-3; 7 positions agree with TRBD1. After removal of 6 bases from V and 0 bases from J, the junction contained 9 bases not matched to a gene. The CDR3 extends over 16 amino acids. Germline CDR1 KGHSH, CDR2 LQKENI. The chain's CDR3 is CASSHKQGSSTDTQYF. CDR3 bases: TGTGCCAGCTCGCACAAACAGGGGTCTAGCACAGATACGCAGTATTTT.

The chain combines TRBV11-1 with TRBJ2-7; 8 bases agree with TRBD2. The CDR3 covers 16 residues. Per germline, CDR1 SGHAT and CDR2 FQDESV (reference sequence). Unmatched junction bases numbered 15, after V lost 6 bases and J lost 5 bases. The CDR3 spells CASRTLDSGSPNEQYF. The CDR3 DNA follows: TGTGCCAGCAGGACCCTGGACAGCGGGAGTCCCAACGAGCAGTACTTC.

A word on this clone: One end of the junction varies from germline; a read error may be responsible. The rearrangement links TRBV7-9 to TRBJ2-1; D gene ambiguous. This CDR3 is 10 amino acids long. Germline CDR1 and CDR2: SEHNR and FQNEAQ (reference sequence). The CDR3 sequence: CASSGGSVVF. DNA for the CDR3: TGTGCCAGCAGCGGCGGTTCGGTAGTCTTC.

In regard to this clone: The identical CDR3 is also encoded by other nucleotide sequences in the sample. The V call is TRBV11-3, the J call TRBJ1-1; TRBD1 matches 9 bases. Trimming removed 6 bases from V and 4 bases from J; junction bases left unmatched: 6. CDR1 is SGHNT and CDR2 is YENEEA in the germline V gene. CDR3 length: 14 residues. The CDR3 here is CASSRGQGGTEAFF. The CDR3 DNA sequence: TGTGCCAGCAGTCGGGGACAGGGTGGCACTGAAGCTTTCTTT.

The V call is TRBV24-1, the J call TRBJ2-1; 9 positions agree with TRBD2. The CDR3 has 16 amino acids. The germline gives CDR1 KGHDR, CDR2 SFDVKD. V lost 7 bases and J lost 7; bases outside the gene matches: 13. CDR3 DNA: TGTGCCACCAGCGGATCAGGGACTAGCCAAAGGAATGAGCAGTTCTTC. Its translation: CATSGSGTSQRNEQFF.

The chain carries TRBV2 and TRBJ2-1; possibly TRBD2 for D (5 bases). CDR3 size: 16 residues. Trimming took off 7 bases at V and 0 bases at J, with 16 bases between the two ends. Looked up from germline, CDR1 is SNHLY and CDR2 is FYNNEI. CDR3 nucleotide sequence: TGTGCCAGCACTACGCGGGCATCGAGCTCCTACAATGAGCAGTTCTTC. Translation gives CASTTRASSSYNEQFF.

There are a few counts of this clone. J is TRBJ1-1 and V is TRBV10-3; no definite D call. The germline V and J ends were trimmed by 4 bases and 5 bases, with 14 bases remaining between them. CDR1 is ENHRY and CDR2 is SYGVKD in the germline V gene. This CDR3 region has 14 residues. For the CDR3, the DNA is TGTGCCATCAGTGGCAACCCAGGAGGGACTGAAGCTTTCTTT. Its translation is CAISGNPGGTEAFF.

This chain joins TRBV3-1 (or the pseudogene TRBV3-2) and TRBJ1-4; 7 positions agree with TRBD1. J was trimmed by 1 base and V by 4 bases; bases with no gene match: 6. The CDR3 runs to 16 residues. CDR1 and CDR2 from the germline V gene are LGHDT and YNNKEL (reference sequence). CDR3 DNA: TGTGCCAGCAGCCTTGGGACAGCCAAAACTAATGAAAAACTGTTTTTT. Its protein product is CASSLGTAKTNEKLFF.

This clone was seen only once. The chain combines TRBV19 with TRBJ2-4; D is unclear. Germline V gene lookup returns CDR1 LNHDA and CDR2 SQIVND (reference sequence). The V and J ends lost 0 bases and 6 bases respectively, with 6 bases between them. CDR3 length: 13 amino acids. The chain's CDR3 is CASSIDPGNIQYF. Written as DNA, the CDR3 is TGTGCCAGTAGTATAGATCCCGGAAACATTCAGTACTTC.

This chain uses TRBV6-1 with TRBJ1-2, with 10 bases that match TRBD1. Germline V gives CDR1 MNHNS, CDR2 SASEGT. Unmatched junction bases numbered 11, after V lost 2 bases and J lost 8 bases. The CDR3 sequence is 16 residues long. In DNA, the CDR3 is TGTGCCAGCAGTGAAAATGGGACAGGGGATGAAGGCGGCTACACCTTC. This codes for CASSENGTGDEGGYTF.

The V call is TRBV4-1, the J call TRBJ2-5; 16 bases fit TRBD2. CDR1 is MGHRA and CDR2 is YSYEKL in the germline V gene. The CDR3 is 17 residues long. The V and J ends lost 3 bases and 5 bases, in that order; junction bases with no gene match: 6. The CDR3 nucleotides read TGCGCCAGCAGCCAGGGACTAGCGGGAGGGCAACTGGAGACCCAGTACTTC. Protein sequence: CASSQGLAGGQLETQYF.

This clone was seen only once. V usage is TRBV19 and J usage is TRBJ2-7; 9 bases fit TRBD2. V was clipped by 1 base and J by 5 bases; unmatched bases: 3. CDR3 length equals 14 residues. Germline lookup yields CDR1 LNHDA and CDR2 SQIVND (reference sequence). The CDR3, as DNA: TGTGCCAGTAGTATAGGCGGGGGGGCCGACGAGCAGTACTTC. This sequence encodes CASSIGGGADEQYF.

The V gene is TRBV27, the J gene TRBJ1-3; unclear D gene. CDR1 MNHEY and CDR2 SMNVEV come from the germline V gene (reference sequence). The CDR3 length is 17 residues. The V and J ends lost 3 bases and 3 bases respectively, with 18 bases between them. CDR3 bases: TGTGCCAGCAGTTTTCCGGGAGAGGTAATGGATGGAAACACCATATATTTT. It is translated as CASSFPGEVMDGNTIYF.

The V and J genes are TRBV5-1 and TRBJ2-7; 7 bases fit TRBD2. V dropped 0 bases and J dropped 4; count of bases not matched to a gene: 10. This CDR3 comprises 16 residues. Germline CDR1 is SGHRS and CDR2 is YFSETQ. The CDR3: CASSLGYEGGQYEQYF. The CDR3 bases are TGCGCCAGCAGCTTGGGCTACGAGGGAGGGCAATACGAGCAGTACTTC.

The chain recombines TRBV12-5 with TRBJ2-3, with a possible D match to TRBD1 (7 bases). The CDR3 loop spans 15 amino acids. Trimming took 9 bases from V and 0 from J, leaving 16 bases between them. Germline CDR1 and CDR2: LGHNT and FRNRAP. This CDR3 is CASRWRDRSTDTQYF. The CDR3 DNA sequence: TGTGCTAGCCGTTGGCGGGACAGAAGCACAGATACGCAGTATTTT.

J is TRBJ1-1 and V is TRBV6-5, with 7 bases fitting TRBD1. This CDR3 has 14 residues. Germline lookup yields CDR1 MNHEY and CDR2 SVGAGI. Trimming cost V 7 bases and J 4 bases; bases outside gene matches: 9. The CDR3 loop reads CASISRGWGTEAFF. CDR3 coding DNA: TGTGCCAGCATCAGCAGGGGGTGGGGCACTGAAGCTTTCTTT.

The J gene is TRBJ2-7, the V gene TRBV2; possibly TRBD1 for D (5 bases). Trimming left V 7 bases short and J 0 bases short, with 7 bases between. Germline lookup yields CDR1 SNHLY and CDR2 FYNNEI. CDR3 size: 12 residues. Written as DNA, the CDR3 is TGTGCCAGCAATCAGGGCTCCTACGAGCAGTACTTC. It is translated as CASNQGSYEQYF.

V is TRBV6-5 and J is TRBJ2-7; TRBD1 might be the D (5 bases). The CDR3 totals 15 residues. Deletions cut 3 bases from V and 1 base from J, with 13 bases between. CDR1 and CDR2 from the germline V gene are MNHEY and SVGAGI. The CDR3 nucleotides read TGTGCCAGCAGTTATTCAACAGGATCATCCTACGAGCAGTACTTC. Its translation is CASSYSTGSSYEQYF.

The chain recombines TRBV4-1 with TRBJ1-1, with D unclear. Germline CDR1 reads MGHRA; CDR2 reads YSYEKL. CDR3 length: 13 amino acids. Trimming removed 0 bases at V and 1 base at J, with 3 bases between. The CDR3 DNA follows: TGCGCCAGCAGCCAAGAACAGAACACTGAAGCTTTCTTT. It codes for CASSQEQNTEAFF.

This clone was seen only once. The chain combines TRBV7-7 with TRBJ2-3, with TRBD2 matching 7 bases. The CDR3 contains 13 residues. V lost 5 bases and J lost 4; bases outside the gene matches: 3. Per germline, CDR1 SSHAT and CDR2 FNYEAQ (reference sequence). CDR3 amino acids: CASSIRGADTQYF. The CDR3 nucleotides are TGTGCCAGCAGCATCCGGGGGGCAGATACGCAGTATTTT.

The chain combines TRBV5-5 with TRBJ2-7; 8 bases line up with TRBD2. Trimming cost V 0 bases and J 2 bases; bases outside gene matches: 13. Germline V gene lookup returns CDR1 SGHKS and CDR2 YYEKEE (reference sequence). This CDR3 spans 18 amino acids. The CDR3 region is CASSLALRSSGSTYEQYF. CDR3 bases: TGTGCCAGCAGCTTGGCCCTGAGGTCTAGCGGGTCAACCTACGAGCAGTACTTC.

V is TRBV19 and J is TRBJ1-6; D unresolved. The germline V gene has CDR1 LNHDA and CDR2 SQIVND (reference sequence). The germline V and J ends were trimmed by 6 bases and 9 bases, with 15 bases remaining between them. The CDR3 is 14 amino acids. CDR3: CASRQTRPGSPLHF. CDR3 bases: TGTGCCAGTAGACAGACCCGACCCGGTTCACCCCTCCACTTT.

The chain recombines TRBV21-1 with TRBJ2-1; the D call TRBD2 from the table was never checked on the DNA. TRBV21-1 is assigned pseudogene status. CDR3 size: 19 residues. The CDR3 sequence is CASSKGLAGPESSYNEQFF. CDR3 nucleotides: TGTGCCAGCAGCAAAGGTCTAGCGGGACCTGAGAGCTCCTACAATGAGCAGTTCTTC.